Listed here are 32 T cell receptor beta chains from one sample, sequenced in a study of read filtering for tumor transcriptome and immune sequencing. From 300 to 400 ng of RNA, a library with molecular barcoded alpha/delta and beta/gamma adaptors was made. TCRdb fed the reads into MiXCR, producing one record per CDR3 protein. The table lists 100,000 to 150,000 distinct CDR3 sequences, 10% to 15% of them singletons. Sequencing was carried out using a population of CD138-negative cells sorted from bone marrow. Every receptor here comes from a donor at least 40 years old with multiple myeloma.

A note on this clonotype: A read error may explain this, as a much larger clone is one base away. CDR3 region: CASSVGVLGDSTDTQYF. Written as DNA, the CDR3 is TGTGCCAGCAGCGTAGGAGTCTTGGGAGACAGCACAGATACGCAGTATTTT. This rearrangement joins TRBV9 to TRBJ2-3; tentative D call: TRBD2 (5 bases). There are 17 residues in the CDR3. The germline CDR1 and CDR2 sequences are SGDLS and YYNGEE. With 0 bases removed from V and 0 bases from J, the gap between germline ends came to 14 bases. Variable domain in full (rest from reference TRBV9 and TRBJ2-3): DSGVTQTPKHLITATGQRVTLRCSPRSGDLSVYWYQQSLDQGLQFLIQYYNGEERAKGNILERFSAQQFPDLHSELNLSSLELGDSALYFCASSVGVLGDSTDTQYFGPGTRLTVL.

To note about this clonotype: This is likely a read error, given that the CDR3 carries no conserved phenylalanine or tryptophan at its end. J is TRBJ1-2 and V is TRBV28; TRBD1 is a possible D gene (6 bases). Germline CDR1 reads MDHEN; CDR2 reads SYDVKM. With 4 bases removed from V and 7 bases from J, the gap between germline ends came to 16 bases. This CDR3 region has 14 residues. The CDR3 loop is CASSSPDSESGYTS. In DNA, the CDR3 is TGTGCCAGCAGTTCTCCGGACAGTGAGTCTGGCTACACCTCC.

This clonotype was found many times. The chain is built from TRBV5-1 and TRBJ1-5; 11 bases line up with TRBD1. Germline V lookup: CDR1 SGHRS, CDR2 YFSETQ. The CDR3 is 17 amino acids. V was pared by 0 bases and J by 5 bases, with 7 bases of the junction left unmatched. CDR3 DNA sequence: TGCGCCAGCAGCTTGGGGACAGGGGGCTTGGGCGATCAGCCCCAGCATTTT. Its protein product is CASSLGTGGLGDQPQHF.

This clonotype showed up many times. DNA of the CDR3: TGCAGCGTTGAAGTAAGCGGGGTCAATGAAAAACTGTTTTTT. Translation gives CSVEVSGVNEKLFF. The genes are TRBV29-1 and TRBJ1-4; D gene uncertain. Germline CDR1 SQVTM, CDR2 ANQGSEA. V lost 1 base to trimming and J lost 5 bases, with 11 bases between them. The CDR3 extends over 14 amino acids.

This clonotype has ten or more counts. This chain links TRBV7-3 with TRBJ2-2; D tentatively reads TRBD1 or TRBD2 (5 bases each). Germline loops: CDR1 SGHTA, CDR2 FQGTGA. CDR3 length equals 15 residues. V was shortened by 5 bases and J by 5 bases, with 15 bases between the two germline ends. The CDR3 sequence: CASSPSGGETGELFF. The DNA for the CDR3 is TGTGCCAGCAGCCCCTCTGGGGGAGAGACCGGGGAGCTGTTTTTT.

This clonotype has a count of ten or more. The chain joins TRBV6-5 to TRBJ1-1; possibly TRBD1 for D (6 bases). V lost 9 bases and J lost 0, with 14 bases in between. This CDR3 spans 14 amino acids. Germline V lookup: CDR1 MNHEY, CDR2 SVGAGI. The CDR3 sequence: CASVSRTVNTEAFF. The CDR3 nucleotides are TGTGCCAGTGTTAGTAGGACAGTGAACACTGAAGCTTTCTTT.

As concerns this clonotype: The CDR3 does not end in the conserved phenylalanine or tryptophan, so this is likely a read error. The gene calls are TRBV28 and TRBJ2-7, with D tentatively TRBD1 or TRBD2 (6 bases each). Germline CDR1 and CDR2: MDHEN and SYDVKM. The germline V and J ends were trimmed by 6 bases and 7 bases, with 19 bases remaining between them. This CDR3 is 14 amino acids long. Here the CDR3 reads CASRPGLPQGEQYP. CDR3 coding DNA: TGTGCCAGCAGACCGGGACTTCCTCAGGGGGAGCAGTACCCC.

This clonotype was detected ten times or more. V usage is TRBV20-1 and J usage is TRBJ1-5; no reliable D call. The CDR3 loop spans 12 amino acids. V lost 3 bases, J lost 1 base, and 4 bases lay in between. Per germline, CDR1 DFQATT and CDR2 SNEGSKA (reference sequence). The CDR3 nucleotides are TGCAGTGCTAGGCCCAGCAATCAGCCCCAGCATTTT. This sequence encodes CSARPSNQPQHF.

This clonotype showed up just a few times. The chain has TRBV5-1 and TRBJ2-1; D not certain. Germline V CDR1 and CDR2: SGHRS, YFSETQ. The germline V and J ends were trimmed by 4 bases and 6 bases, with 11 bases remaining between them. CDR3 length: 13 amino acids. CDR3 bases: TGCGCCAGCAGCCTTCCTAACGGCAATGAGCAGTTCTTC. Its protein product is CASSLPNGNEQFF.

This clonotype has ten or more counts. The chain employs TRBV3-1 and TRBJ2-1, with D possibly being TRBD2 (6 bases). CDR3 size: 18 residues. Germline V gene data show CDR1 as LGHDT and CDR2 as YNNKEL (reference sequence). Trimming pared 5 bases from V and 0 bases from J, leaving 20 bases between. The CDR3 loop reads CASSGRKGYGSSYNEQFF. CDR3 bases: TGTGCCAGCAGCGGTCGGAAGGGGTACGGGAGCTCCTACAATGAGCAGTTCTTC.

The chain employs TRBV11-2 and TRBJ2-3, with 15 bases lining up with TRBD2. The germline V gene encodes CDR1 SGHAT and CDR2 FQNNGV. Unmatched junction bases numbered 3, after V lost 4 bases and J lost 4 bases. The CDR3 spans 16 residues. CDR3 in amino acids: CASSSGLAGGADTQYF. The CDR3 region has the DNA TGTGCCAGCAGCTCCGGACTAGCGGGGGGGGCAGATACGCAGTATTTT.

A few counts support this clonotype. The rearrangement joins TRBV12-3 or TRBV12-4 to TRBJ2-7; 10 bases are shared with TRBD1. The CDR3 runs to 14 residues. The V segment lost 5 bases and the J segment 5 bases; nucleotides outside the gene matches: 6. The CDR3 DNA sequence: TGTGCCAGCAGTAGGACAGGGGGTGTCGACGAGCAGTACTTC. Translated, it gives CASSRTGGVDEQYF.

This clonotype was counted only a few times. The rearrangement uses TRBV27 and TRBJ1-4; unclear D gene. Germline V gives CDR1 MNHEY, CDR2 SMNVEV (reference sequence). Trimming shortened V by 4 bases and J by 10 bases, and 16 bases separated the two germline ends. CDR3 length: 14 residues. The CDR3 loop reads CASSSAKESGKLFF. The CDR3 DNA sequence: TGTGCCAGCAGTTCCGCAAAGGAGTCGGGAAAACTGTTTTTT.

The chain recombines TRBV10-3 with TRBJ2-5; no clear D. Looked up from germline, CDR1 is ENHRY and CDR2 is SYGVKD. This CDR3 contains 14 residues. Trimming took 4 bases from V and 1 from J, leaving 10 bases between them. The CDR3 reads CAISAGSFQETQYF. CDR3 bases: TGTGCCATCAGTGCTGGCAGCTTCCAAGAGACCCAGTACTTC.

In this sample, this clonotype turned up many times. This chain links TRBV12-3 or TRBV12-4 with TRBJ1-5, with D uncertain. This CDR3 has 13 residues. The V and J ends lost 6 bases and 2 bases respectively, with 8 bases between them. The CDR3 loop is CASSSGGNQPQHF. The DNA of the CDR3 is TGTGCCAGCAGCTCGGGCGGCAATCAGCCCCAGCATTTT.

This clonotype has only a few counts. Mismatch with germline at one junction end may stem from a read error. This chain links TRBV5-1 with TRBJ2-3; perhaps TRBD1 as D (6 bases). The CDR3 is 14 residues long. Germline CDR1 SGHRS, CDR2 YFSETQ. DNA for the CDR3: TGCGCCAGCACCGGATCCCGACAGACAGGTACGCAGTATTTT. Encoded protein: CASTGSRQTGTQYF.

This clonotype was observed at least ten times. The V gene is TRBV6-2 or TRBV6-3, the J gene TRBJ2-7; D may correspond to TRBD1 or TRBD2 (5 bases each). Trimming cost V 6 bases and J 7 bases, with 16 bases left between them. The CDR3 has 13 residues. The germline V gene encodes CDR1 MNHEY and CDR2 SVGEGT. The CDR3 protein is CASSLGTTGEQYF. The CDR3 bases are TGTGCCAGCAGCTTGGGGACGACGGGGGAGCAGTACTTC.

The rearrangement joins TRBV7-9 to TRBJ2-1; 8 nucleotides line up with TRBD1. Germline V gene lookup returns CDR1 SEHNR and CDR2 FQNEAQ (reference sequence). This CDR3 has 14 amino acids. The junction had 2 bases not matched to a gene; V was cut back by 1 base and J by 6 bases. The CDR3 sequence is CASSLGGQVNEQFF. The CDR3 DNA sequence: TGTGCCAGCAGCTTAGGGGGACAGGTCAATGAGCAGTTCTTC.

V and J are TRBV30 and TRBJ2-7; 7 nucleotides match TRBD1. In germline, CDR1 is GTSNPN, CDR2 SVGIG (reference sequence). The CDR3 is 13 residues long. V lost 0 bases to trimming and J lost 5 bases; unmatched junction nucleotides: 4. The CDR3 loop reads CAWSVGRGNEQYF. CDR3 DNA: TGTGCCTGGAGTGTCGGCAGGGGGAACGAGCAGTACTTC.

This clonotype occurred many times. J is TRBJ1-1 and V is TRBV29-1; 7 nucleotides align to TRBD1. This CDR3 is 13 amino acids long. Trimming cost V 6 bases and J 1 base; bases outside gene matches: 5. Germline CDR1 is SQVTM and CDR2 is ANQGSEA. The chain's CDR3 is CSVGWTGNTEAFF. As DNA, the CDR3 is TGCAGCGTCGGTTGGACAGGGAACACTGAAGCTTTCTTT. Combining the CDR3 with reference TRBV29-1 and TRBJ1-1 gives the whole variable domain SAVISQKPSRDICQRGTSLTIQCQVDSQVTMMFWYRQQPGQSLTLIATANQGSEATYESGFVIDKFPISRPNLTFSTLTVSNMSPEDSSIYLCSVGWTGNTEAFFGQGTRLTVV.

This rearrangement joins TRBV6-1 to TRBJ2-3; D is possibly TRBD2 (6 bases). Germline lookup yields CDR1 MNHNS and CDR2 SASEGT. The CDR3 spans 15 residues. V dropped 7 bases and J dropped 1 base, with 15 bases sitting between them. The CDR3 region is CASTRDSLGTDTQYF. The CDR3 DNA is TGTGCCAGCACACGGGACTCACTTGGCACAGATACGCAGTATTTT.

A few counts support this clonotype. The CDR3: CASSPGRGPRNEQFF. Written as DNA, the CDR3 is TGTGCCAGCAGCCCCGGGAGGGGGCCTCGGAATGAGCAGTTCTTC. The chain joins TRBV7-6 to TRBJ2-1, with D maybe TRBD2 (8 bases). Germline CDR1 and CDR2: SGHVS and FNYEAQ. Trimming pared 5 bases from V and 7 bases from J, leaving 18 bases between. The CDR3 totals 15 residues.

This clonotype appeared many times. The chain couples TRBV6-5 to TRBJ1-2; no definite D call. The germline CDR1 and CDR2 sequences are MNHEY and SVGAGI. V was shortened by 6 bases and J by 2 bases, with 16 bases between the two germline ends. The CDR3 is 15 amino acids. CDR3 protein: CASSLTEGGNYGYTF. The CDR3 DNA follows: TGTGCCAGCAGCCTCACAGAGGGAGGCAACTATGGCTACACCTTC.

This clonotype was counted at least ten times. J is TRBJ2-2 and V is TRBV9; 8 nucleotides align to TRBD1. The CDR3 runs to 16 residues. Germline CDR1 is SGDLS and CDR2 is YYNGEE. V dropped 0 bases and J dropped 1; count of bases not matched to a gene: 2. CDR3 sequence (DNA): TGTGCCAGCAGCGTAGACGGGACAGGGAACACCGGGGAGCTGTTTTTT. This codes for CASSVDGTGNTGELFF.

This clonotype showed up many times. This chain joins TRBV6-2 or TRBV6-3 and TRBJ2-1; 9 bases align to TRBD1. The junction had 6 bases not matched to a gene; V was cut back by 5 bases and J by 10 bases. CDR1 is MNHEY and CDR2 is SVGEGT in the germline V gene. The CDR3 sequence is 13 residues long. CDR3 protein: CASSAGTGREQFF. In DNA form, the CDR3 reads TGTGCCAGCAGTGCCGGGACAGGGCGAGAGCAGTTCTTC.

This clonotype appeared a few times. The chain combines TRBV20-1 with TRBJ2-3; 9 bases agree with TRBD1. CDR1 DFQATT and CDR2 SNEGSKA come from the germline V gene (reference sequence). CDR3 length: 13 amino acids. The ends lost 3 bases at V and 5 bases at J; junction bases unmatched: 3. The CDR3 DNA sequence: TGCAGTGCTAGCGGGACAGGGCTAGATACGCAGTATTTT. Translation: CSASGTGLDTQYF.

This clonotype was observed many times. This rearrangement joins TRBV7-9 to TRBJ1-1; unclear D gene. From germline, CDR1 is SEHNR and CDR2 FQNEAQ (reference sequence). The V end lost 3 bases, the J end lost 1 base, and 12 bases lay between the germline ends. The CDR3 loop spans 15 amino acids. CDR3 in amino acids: CASSFSGGWNTEAFF. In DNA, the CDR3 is TGTGCCAGCAGCTTCTCGGGTGGGTGGAACACTGAAGCTTTCTTT.

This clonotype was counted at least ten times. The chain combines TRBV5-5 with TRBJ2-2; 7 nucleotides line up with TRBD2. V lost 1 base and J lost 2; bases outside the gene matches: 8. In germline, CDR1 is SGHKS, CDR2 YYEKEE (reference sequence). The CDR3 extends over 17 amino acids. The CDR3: CASSLSPSGANTGELFF. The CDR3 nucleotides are TGTGCCAGCAGCTTGAGTCCCAGCGGGGCTAACACCGGGGAGCTGTTTTTT.

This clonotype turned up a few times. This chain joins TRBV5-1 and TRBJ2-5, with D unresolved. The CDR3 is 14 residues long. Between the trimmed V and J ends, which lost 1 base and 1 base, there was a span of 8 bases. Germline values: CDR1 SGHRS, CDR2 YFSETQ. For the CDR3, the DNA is TGCGCCAGCAGCTTGTCCCCCGGCCAAGAGACCCAGTACTTC. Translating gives CASSLSPGQETQYF.

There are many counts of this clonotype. The CDR3 bases are TGTGCCAGCAGTTCCCCCCGTCCAGGGGGCTCATATGGCTACACCTTC. Its protein is CASSSPRPGGSYGYTF. The chain links TRBV6-5 to TRBJ1-2; 8 positions match TRBD1. Germline CDR1 reads MNHEY; CDR2 reads SVGAGI. The CDR3 extends over 16 amino acids. Trimming took 4 bases from V and 5 from J; bases not matched to a gene: 12.

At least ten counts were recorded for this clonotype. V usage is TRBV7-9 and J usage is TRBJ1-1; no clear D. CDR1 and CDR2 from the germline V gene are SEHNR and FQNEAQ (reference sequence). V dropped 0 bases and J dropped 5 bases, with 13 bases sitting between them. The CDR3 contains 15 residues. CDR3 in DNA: TGTGCCAGCAGCTTAGCGGGCGGATTAACGACTGAAGCTTTCTTT. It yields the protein CASSLAGGLTTEAFF.

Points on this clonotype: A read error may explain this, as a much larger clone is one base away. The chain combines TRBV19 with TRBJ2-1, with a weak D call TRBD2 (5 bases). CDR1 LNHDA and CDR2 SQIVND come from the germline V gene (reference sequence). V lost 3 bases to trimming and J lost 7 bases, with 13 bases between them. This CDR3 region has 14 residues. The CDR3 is CASSINRDRNEQFF. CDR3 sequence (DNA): TGTGCCAGTAGTATCAACCGGGATAGGAATGAGCAGTTCTTC.